This T cell receptor (beta chain) was identified in a study of cytotoxic CD8 clonotypes in ibrutinib-treated CLL. Study-level information: Response was recorded as partial in 24 patients and complete in 2; at median around 68 months, roughly 14 remained remitted and approximately twelve had progressed. Response samples were taken after a median about 12 months of treatment, range 6 to 36. Study-wide points: The public clonotypes identified were infrequent and showed contraction or stability on treatment.

In regard to this clone: Its target is unknown.

A 1 in 200,000 to 1 in 1 million T cell depth was the sequencing target. Repertoires were generated with immunoSEQ multiplex PCR, while TCRdb's copy carries only in-frame clones and drops some. The sample records about 160,000 clones, about 88% being singletons. The CDR3 has 17 amino acids. Germline V gene sequence: CDR1 MNHEY, CDR2 SMNVEV (reference sequence). The ends were cut back, 2 bases at V and 1 base at J, with 15 bases in the middle. The sequence derives from a human donor with chronic lymphocytic leukemia. The J gene is TRBJ2-1, the V gene TRBV27, with D unclear. This specimen consisted of PBMCs, obtained at disease progression, from a patient treated with ibrutinib. The CDR3 DNA reads TGTGCCAGCAGTTTACGGATCGGTACTGGGTCCTACAATGAGCAGTTCTTC. Translated: CASSLRIGTGSYNEQFF.